These 10 T cell receptor beta chains came from one sample sequenced in a study of blood T cells in healthy people across ages. Together with a sample-barcoded 5' primer, a J-beta primer mix was included in a second PCR lasting roughly 6 to 12 cycles. One entry per CDR3 protein, called by TCRdb with MiXCR from the 5' RACE reads. This table has hundreds of thousands of distinct CDR3 sequences, around 38% appearing once. Input material: blood. The receptors here all came from a man older than 75 in good health.

This clonotype was counted a single time. This rearrangement joins TRBV3-1 to TRBJ2-5; 9 bases match TRBD2. With 1 base clipped from V and 3 bases from J, the junction kept 9 bases outside the gene matches. CDR1 is LGHDT and CDR2 is YNNKEL in the germline V gene (reference sequence). The CDR3 sequence is 17 residues long. The CDR3 DNA reads TGTGCCAGCAGCCAAGCGGGGGGCGGGGGGGAAAAAGAGACCCAGTACTTC. Its protein is CASSQAGGGGEKETQYF.

The V call is TRBV7-6, the J call TRBJ1-1; D is unresolved. The CDR3 has 16 amino acids. Looked up from germline, CDR1 is SGHVS and CDR2 is FNYEAQ. The germline V and J ends were trimmed by 2 bases and 3 bases, with 16 bases remaining between them. The CDR3 bases are TGTGCCAGCAGCTTACGGTCCAGCGGGATCGACACTGAAGCTTTCTTT. Amino acids: CASSLRSSGIDTEAFF.

On this clonotype: The germline gene is not matched at one end of the junction; a read error may be the cause. The gene calls are TRBV9 and TRBJ2-1, with D perhaps given as TRBD1 or TRBD2 (5 bases each). Germline V gives CDR1 SGDLS, CDR2 YYNGEE. CDR3 length: 18 residues. The CDR3 sequence: CASSVSPHERGFTGELFF. CDR3 in DNA: TGTGCCAGCAGCGTAAGCCCTCATGAGAGGGGTTTTACCGGGGAGCTGTTCTTC.

The table lists this clonotype with a few counts. The chain is built from TRBV9 and TRBJ2-7, with a possible D match to TRBD2 (6 bases). The CDR3 runs to 14 residues. The ends were cut back, 0 bases at V and 4 bases at J, with 11 bases in the middle. In germline, CDR1 is SGDLS, CDR2 YYNGEE. This CDR3 is CASSVDPGRYEQYF. In nucleotides, the CDR3 is TGTGCCAGCAGCGTAGACCCGGGGAGGTACGAGCAGTACTTC.

This clonotype has just a few counts. The J gene is TRBJ2-7, the V gene TRBV6-2 or TRBV6-3; possibly TRBD1 for D (6 bases). The V gene's germline CDR1 is MNHEY and CDR2 SVGEGT. The CDR3 runs 14 residues. V was clipped by 8 bases and J by 5 bases, with 19 bases between them. The CDR3: CASLEQGPRDEQYF. For the CDR3, the DNA is TGTGCCAGCCTCGAACAGGGACCCCGGGACGAGCAGTACTTC.

This clonotype was counted only a few times. This rearrangement joins TRBV11-2 to TRBJ2-5; D assignment may be TRBD1 or TRBD2 (6 bases each). Germline V CDR1 and CDR2: SGHAT, FQNNGV. This CDR3 region has 14 residues. Trimming stripped 1 base from V and 4 bases from J, with 10 bases between. Written as DNA, the CDR3 is TGTGCCAGCAGCTTAGTTCGGGGGCTAGAGACCCAGTACTTC. Translation gives CASSLVRGLETQYF. The variable domain in full, with the rest retrieved from reference TRBV11-2 and TRBJ2-5, is EAGVAQSPRYKIIEKRQSVAFWCNPISGHATLYWYQQILGQGPKLLIQFQNNGVVDDSQLPKDRFSAERLKGVDSTLKIQPAKLEDSAVYLCASSLVRGLETQYFGPGTRLLVL.

A few counts support this clonotype. This sequence joins TRBV6-2 or TRBV6-3 and TRBJ1-5; tentatively, D is TRBD1 (6 bases). CDR1 and CDR2 from the germline V gene are MNHEY and SVGEGT. The CDR3 is 13 amino acids. V lost 6 bases to trimming and J lost 7 bases, with 13 bases between them. CDR3 coding DNA: TGTGCCAGCAGAGACAGGCGGTTGCAGCCCCAGCATTTT. Translation gives CASRDRRLQPQHF.

The chain carries TRBV14 and TRBJ2-3; possibly TRBD1 for D (6 bases). Trimming pared 4 bases from V and 2 bases from J, leaving 13 bases between. The CDR3 contains 15 residues. Germline lookup yields CDR1 SGHDN and CDR2 FVKESK. CDR3 protein: CASSPTGKITDTQYF. In nucleotides, the CDR3 is TGTGCCAGCAGCCCCACAGGGAAAATCACAGATACGCAGTATTTT.

V and J are TRBV5-6 and TRBJ1-3; 8 bases align to TRBD1. V was pared by 2 bases and J by 3 bases, with 4 bases of the junction left unmatched. Per the germline V gene, CDR1 is SGHDT and CDR2 is YYEEEE. The CDR3 runs to 15 residues. CDR3 coding DNA: TGTGCCAGCAGCTTCCAGGGGGCTGATGGAAACACCATATATTTT. Its protein product is CASSFQGADGNTIYF.

Only a few counts were recorded for this clonotype. V gene TRBV5-4 combines with J gene TRBJ2-5, with D possibly being TRBD1 or TRBD2 (5 bases each). V was pared by 2 bases and J by 4 bases, with 12 bases between. The germline CDR1 and CDR2 sequences are SGHNT and YYREEE (reference sequence). The CDR3 consists of 14 residues. CDR3 loop: CASSLKTGTETQYF. The CDR3 region has the DNA TGTGCCAGCAGCTTAAAAACCGGGACAGAGACCCAGTACTTC. Variable domain in full (rest from reference TRBV5-4 and TRBJ2-5): ETGVTQSPTHLIKTRGQQVTLRCSSQSGHNTVSWYQQALGQGPQFIFQYYREEENGRGNFPPRFSGLQFPNYSSELNVNALELDDSALYLCASSLKTGTETQYFGPGTRLLVL.